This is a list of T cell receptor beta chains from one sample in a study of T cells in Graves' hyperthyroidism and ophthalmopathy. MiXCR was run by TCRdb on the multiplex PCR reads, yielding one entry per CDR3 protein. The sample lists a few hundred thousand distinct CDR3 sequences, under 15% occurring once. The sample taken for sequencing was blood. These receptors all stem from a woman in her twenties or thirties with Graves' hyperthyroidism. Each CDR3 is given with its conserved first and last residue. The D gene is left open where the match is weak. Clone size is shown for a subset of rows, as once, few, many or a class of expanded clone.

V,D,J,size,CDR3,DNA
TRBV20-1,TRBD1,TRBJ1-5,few,CSANQGAGQPQHF,TGCAGTGCTAATCAGGGGGCAGGTCAGCCCCAGCATTTT
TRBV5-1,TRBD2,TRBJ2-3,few,CASSGAPLARTDTQYF,TGCGCCAGCAGCGGAGCCCCACTAGCGCGCACAGATACGCAGTATTTT
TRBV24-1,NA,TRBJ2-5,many,CAIPTPQETQYF,TGTGCCATTCCGACACCGCAAGAGACCCAGTACTTC
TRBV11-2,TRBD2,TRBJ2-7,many,CASLGVAGDYEQYF,TGTGCCAGCCTCGGAGTAGCGGGAGACTACGAGCAGTACTTC
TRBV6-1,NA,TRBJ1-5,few,CAGSGQSNQPQHF,TGTGCCGGCAGTGGACAGAGCAATCAGCCCCAGCATTTT
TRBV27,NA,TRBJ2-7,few,CASSPRDGRLHYEQYF,TGTGCCAGCAGTCCCCGGGATGGCAGGCTTCACTACGAGCAGTACTTC
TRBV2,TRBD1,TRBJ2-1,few,CASLMTDRGNEQFF,TGTGCCAGCCTGATGACTGACAGGGGGAATGAGCAGTTCTTC
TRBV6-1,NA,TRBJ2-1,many,CASSIAAISYNEQFF,TGTGCCAGCAGTATAGCGGCCATCTCCTACAATGAGCAGTTCTTC
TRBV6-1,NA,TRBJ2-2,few,CASSDWGSTGELFF,TGTGCCAGCAGTGACTGGGGGTCCACCGGGGAGCTGTTTTTT
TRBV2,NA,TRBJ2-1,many,CASSEGGSLDYNEQFF,TGTGCCAGCAGTGAAGGAGGTAGCTTAGACTACAATGAGCAGTTCTTC
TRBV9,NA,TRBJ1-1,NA,CASSVNSLNTEAFF,TGTGCCAGCAGCGTAAATTCGTTGAACACTGAAGCTTTCTTT
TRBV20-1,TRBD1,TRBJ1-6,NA,CSARDRQGADNSPLHF,TGCAGTGCTAGAGATCGACAGGGGGCGGACAATTCACCCCTCCACTTT
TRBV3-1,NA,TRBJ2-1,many,CASSQTFGEQFF,TGTGCCAGCAGCCAGACATTTGGTGAGCAGTTCTTC
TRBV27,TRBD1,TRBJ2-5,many,CASSQTGKETQYF,TGTGCCAGCAGTCAGACAGGGAAAGAGACCCAGTACTTC
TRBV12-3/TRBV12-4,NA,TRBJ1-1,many,CASTLGGGRNTEAFF,TGTGCCAGCACCCTAGGTGGGGGGCGCAACACTGAAGCTTTCTTT
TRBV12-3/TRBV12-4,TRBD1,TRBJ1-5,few,CASSSRTGASNQPQHF,TGTGCCAGCAGTTCCCGGACAGGGGCTAGCAATCAGCCCCAGCATTTT
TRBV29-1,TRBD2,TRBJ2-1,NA,CSVILAGESEQFF,TGCAGCGTTATACTAGCGGGAGAAAGTGAGCAGTTCTTC
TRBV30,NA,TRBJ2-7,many,CAWSSDSSYEQYF,TGTGCCTGGAGTTCCGACAGTTCCTACGAGCAGTACTTC
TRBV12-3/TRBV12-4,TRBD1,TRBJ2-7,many,CASSLDGTGSYEQYF,TGTGCCAGCAGTTTAGATGGGACAGGGTCCTACGAGCAGTACTTC
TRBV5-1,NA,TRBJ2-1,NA,CASSWGWVATVNEQFF,TGCGCCAGCAGCTGGGGATGGGTAGCAACGGTCAATGAGCAGTTCTTC
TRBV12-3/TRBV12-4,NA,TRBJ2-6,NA,CASSYTGSSGANVLTF,TGTGCCAGCAGTTATACAGGTTCCTCTGGGGCCAACGTCCTGACTTTC
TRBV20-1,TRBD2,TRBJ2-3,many,CSARKPGLANTDTQYF,TGCAGTGCTAGGAAACCGGGACTAGCGAACACAGATACGCAGTATTTT
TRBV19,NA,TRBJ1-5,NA,CASKAYNQPQHF,TGTGCCAGTAAGGCTTACAATCAGCCCCAGCATTTT
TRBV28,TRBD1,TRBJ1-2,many,CASSFGTGAVGYTF,TGTGCCAGCAGTTTTGGGACAGGGGCGGTTGGCTACACCTTC
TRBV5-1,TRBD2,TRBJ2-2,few,CASSHSGTNTGELFF,TGCGCCAGCAGCCATAGCGGGACGAACACCGGGGAGCTGTTTTTT
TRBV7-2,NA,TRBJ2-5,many,CASSLWGGETQYF,TGTGCCAGCAGCTTATGGGGTGGAGAGACCCAGTACTTC
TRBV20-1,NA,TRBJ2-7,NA,CSASPLGARPYEQYF,TGCAGTGCTAGTCCATTGGGAGCTCGACCCTACGAGCAGTACTTC
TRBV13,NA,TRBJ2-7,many,CASSLRAGNEQYF,TGTGCCAGCAGCTTACGAGCAGGGAACGAGCAGTACTTC
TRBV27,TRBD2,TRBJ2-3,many,CASSPDPAGDIDTQYF,TGTGCCAGCAGTCCCGATCCAGCGGGAGACATAGATACGCAGTATTTT
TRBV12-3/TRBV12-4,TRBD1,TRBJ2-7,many,CASTQTGSSYEQYF,TGTGCCAGCACTCAGACAGGGAGCTCCTACGAGCAGTACTTC
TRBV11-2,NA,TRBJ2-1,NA,CASSLTGTSLDEQFF,TGTGCCAGCAGCTTGACCGGGACTTCCCTCGATGAGCAGTTCTTC
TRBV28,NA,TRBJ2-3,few,CASNLSLKDTQYF,TGTGCCAGTAATTTAAGTCTTAAAGATACGCAGTATTTT
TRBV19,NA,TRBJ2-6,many,CASSMLLSGANVLTF,TGTGCCAGTAGTATGCTTCTCTCTGGGGCCAACGTCCTGACTTTC
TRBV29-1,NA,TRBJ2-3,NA,CSGWGGSSTDTQYF,TGCAGCGGCTGGGGCGGGTCTAGCACAGATACGCAGTATTTT
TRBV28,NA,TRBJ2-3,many,CATSGATTDTQYF,TGTGCCACCTCAGGGGCCACCACAGATACGCAGTATTTT
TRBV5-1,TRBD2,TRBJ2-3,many,CASSDGTSGSGDTQYF,TGCGCCAGCAGCGATGGGACTAGCGGGAGCGGAGATACGCAGTATTTT
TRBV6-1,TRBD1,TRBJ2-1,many,CASSEGGTGNNEQFF,TGTGCCAGCAGTGAGGGTGGGACAGGGAACAATGAGCAGTTCTTC
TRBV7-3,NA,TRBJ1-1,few,CASSSGGPTEAFF,TGTGCCAGCAGCTCCGGGGGACCCACTGAAGCTTTCTTT
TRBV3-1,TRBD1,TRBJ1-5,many,CASSHSQGGSNQPQHF,TGTGCCAGCAGCCACTCGCAGGGGGGTAGCAATCAGCCCCAGCATTTT
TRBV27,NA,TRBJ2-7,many,CASSINRGYEQYF,TGTGCCAGCAGTATCAACCGAGGTTACGAGCAGTACTTC
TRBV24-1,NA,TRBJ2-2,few,CATSSVSRATGELFF,TGTGCCACCAGTAGTGTATCCAGGGCCACCGGGGAGCTGTTTTTT
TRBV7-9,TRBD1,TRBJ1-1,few,CASSRGQEDTEAFF,TGTGCCAGCAGCCGCGGACAGGAGGACACTGAAGCTTTCTTT
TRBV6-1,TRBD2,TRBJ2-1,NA,CASSDRLAGAYNEQFF,TGTGCCAGCAGTGACCGACTAGCGGGAGCCTACAATGAGCAGTTCTTC
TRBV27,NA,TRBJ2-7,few,CASSLGGNAGYEQYF,TGTGCCAGCAGTTTAGGCGGGAATGCGGGCTACGAGCAGTACTTC
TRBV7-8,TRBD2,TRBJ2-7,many,CASSLGASGTYEQYF,TGTGCCAGCAGCTTAGGGGCTAGCGGGACCTACGAGCAGTACTTC
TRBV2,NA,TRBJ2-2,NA,CASSELAANTGELFF,TGTGCCAGCAGTGAACTAGCAGCGAACACCGGGGAGCTGTTTTTT
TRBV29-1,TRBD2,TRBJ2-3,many,CSVVSGIGDTQYF,TGCAGCGTCGTTAGCGGGATCGGGGATACGCAGTATTTT
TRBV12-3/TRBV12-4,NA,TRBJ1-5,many,CASSLTENQPQHF,TGTGCCAGCAGTTTAACAGAAAATCAGCCCCAGCATTTT
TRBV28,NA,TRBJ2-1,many,CASGGAGESYNEQFF,TGTGCCAGCGGTGGCGCAGGGGAGTCCTACAATGAGCAGTTCTTC
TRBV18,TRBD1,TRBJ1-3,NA,CASSPMDRAGNTIYF,TGTGCCAGCTCACCAATGGACAGGGCTGGAAACACCATATATTTT
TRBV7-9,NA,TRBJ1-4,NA,CASSPPRGPVREKLFF,TGTGCCAGCAGCCCCCCCCGAGGACCTGTTCGTGAAAAACTGTTTTTT
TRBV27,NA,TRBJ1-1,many,CASSFATLNTEAFF,TGTGCCAGCAGTTTCGCGACATTGAACACTGAAGCTTTCTTT
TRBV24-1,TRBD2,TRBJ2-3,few,CATSEGGLGPDTQYF,TGTGCCACCAGTGAAGGAGGACTAGGTCCCGATACGCAGTATTTT
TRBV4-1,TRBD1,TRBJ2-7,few,CASSHSGQGASEQYF,TGCGCCAGCAGCCACTCGGGACAGGGGGCGTCGGAGCAGTACTTC